These 27 T cell receptor beta chains came from one sample sequenced in a study of control samples from healthy donors and cancer patients. Assay: immunoSEQ multiplex PCR; the TCRdb copy retains only in-frame clones and omits some. The sample includes roughly 100,000 clones, around 88% seen only once; the top ten take around 14%. Input material: blood. The receptors originated from a man aged 25 to 40 in good health.

The chain links TRBV5-1 to TRBJ2-2, with no clear D. The CDR3 runs 13 residues. V shed 0 bases and J shed 1 base, with 1 base lying between them. Germline V gene data show CDR1 as SGHRS and CDR2 as YFSETQ. DNA of the CDR3: TGCGCCAGCAGCTTGGGGAACACCGGGGAGCTGTTTTTT. Translated, it gives CASSLGNTGELFF.

The chain carries TRBV9 and TRBJ2-7; TRBD2 is a possible D gene (5 bases). V was cut by 3 bases and J by 3 bases, with 25 bases left in between. Germline loops: CDR1 SGDLS, CDR2 YYNGEE. CDR3 length: 18 amino acids. CDR3 loop: CASSGEGPDGVPLYEQYF. The CDR3 bases are TGTGCCAGCAGCGGAGAGGGCCCGGACGGGGTTCCCCTCTACGAGCAGTACTTC. Looking up the rest from reference TRBV9 and TRBJ2-7 gives the full variable domain: DSGVTQTPKHLITATGQRVTLRCSPRSGDLSVYWYQQSLDQGLQFLIQYYNGEERAKGNILERFSAQQFPDLHSELNLSSLELGDSALYFCASSGEGPDGVPLYEQYFGPGTRLTVT.

The rearrangement joins TRBV7-9 to TRBJ2-2, with D unresolved. CDR1 SEHNR and CDR2 FQNEAQ come from the germline V gene (reference sequence). V was cut by 6 bases and J by 1 base, with 6 bases left in between. This CDR3 contains 13 residues. The DNA of the CDR3 is TGTGCCAGCAGACCCCTGAACACCGGGGAGCTGTTTTTT. Amino acids: CASRPLNTGELFF. The variable domain in full, with the rest retrieved from reference TRBV7-9 and TRBJ2-2, is DTGVSQNPRHKITKRGQNVTFRCDPISEHNRLYWYRQTLGQGPEFLTYFQNEAQLEKSRLLSDRFSAERPKGSFSTLEIQRTEQGDSAMYLCASRPLNTGELFFGEGSRLTVL.

The chain has TRBV12-3 or TRBV12-4 and TRBJ2-5; D unclear. V shed 2 bases and J shed 8 bases, with 12 bases lying between them. The CDR3 spans 13 residues. The CDR3 region is CASSLSVGRTQYF. CDR3 sequence (DNA): TGTGCCAGCAGTTTATCGGTCGGCCGCACCCAGTACTTC.

The chain uses TRBV7-3 and TRBJ1-1, with 10 positions matching TRBD1. The CDR3 is 14 amino acids. V trimming: 2 bases; J trimming: 6 bases; junction bases outside the gene matches: 3. Germline CDR1 and CDR2: SGHTA and FQGTGA. The CDR3 spells CASSLVGQGSEAFF. The CDR3 DNA reads as TGTGCCAGCAGCTTAGTGGGACAGGGGTCTGAAGCTTTCTTT.

The CDR3 here is CASSGRGGVNTEAFF. The CDR3 coding sequence is TGTGCCAGCAGCGGCCGAGGGGGGGTTAACACTGAAGCTTTCTTT. The V gene is TRBV9, the J gene TRBJ1-1; tentatively, D is TRBD1 (6 bases). CDR3 length equals 15 residues. Looked up from germline, CDR1 is SGDLS and CDR2 is YYNGEE. V shed 3 bases and J shed 2 bases, with 14 bases lying between them. Variable domain in full (rest from reference TRBV9 and TRBJ1-1): DSGVTQTPKHLITATGQRVTLRCSPRSGDLSVYWYQQSLDQGLQFLIQYYNGEERAKGNILERFSAQQFPDLHSELNLSSLELGDSALYFCASSGRGGVNTEAFFGQGTRLTVV.

The V call is TRBV5-1, the J call TRBJ1-1, with unresolved D. Trimming removed 3 bases from V and 1 base from J, with 16 bases in between. The germline V gene encodes CDR1 SGHRS and CDR2 YFSETQ. The CDR3 covers 16 residues. The CDR3 DNA reads as TGCGCCAGCAGCTCAAACGCTGGGATTCGGAACACTGAAGCTTTCTTT. Translation gives CASSSNAGIRNTEAFF.

This clone was detected ten times or more. This chain joins TRBV7-2 and TRBJ1-5; possible D gene TRBD1, 5 bases. V shed 1 base and J shed 7 bases, with 17 bases lying between them. The CDR3 is 16 residues long. From germline, CDR1 is SGHTA and CDR2 FQGNSA. The DNA of the CDR3 is TGTGCCAGCAGCTTAGTCCCCGGGCAGGGATACCAGCCCCAGCATTTT. Translation: CASSLVPGQGYQPQHF.

The chain is built from TRBV6-1 and TRBJ2-5, with D hard to call. The CDR3 runs to 12 residues. Germline V gene data show CDR1 as MNHNS and CDR2 as SASEGT. The V end was cut by 1 base, the J end by 5 bases, with 5 bases between. The CDR3 nucleotides read TGTGCCAGCAGTGAAGTAGATGAGACCCAGTACTTC. This sequence encodes CASSEVDETQYF.

The rearrangement uses TRBV18 and TRBJ2-1, with TRBD2 matching 7 bases. The CDR3 covers 14 residues. Looked up from germline, CDR1 is KGHSH and CDR2 is LQKENI. V trimming: 2 bases; J trimming: 8 bases; junction bases outside the gene matches: 6. CDR3 in DNA: TGTGCCAGCTCACCAGGGGGAGGGCCCTATGAGCAGTTCTTC. Amino acid sequence: CASSPGGGPYEQFF.

This chain uses TRBV5-8 with TRBJ1-1; D unresolved. Trimming took off 5 bases at V and 6 bases at J, with 11 bases between the two ends. From germline, CDR1 is SGHTS and CDR2 YDEGEE. The CDR3 has 12 amino acids. DNA for the CDR3: TGTGCCAGCAGTCGGAGAAACCCTGAAGCTTTCTTT. Encoded protein: CASSRRNPEAFF. Looking up the rest from reference TRBV5-8 and TRBJ1-1 gives the full variable domain: EAGVTQSPTHLIKTRGQQATLRCSPISGHTSVYWYQQALGLGLQFLLWYDEGEERNRGNFPPRFSGRQFPNYSSELNVNALELEDSALYLCASSRRNPEAFFGQGTRLTVV.

The chain employs TRBV10-3 and TRBJ1-3, with 7 bases that match TRBD1. V gave up 2 bases and J gave up 2 bases; unmatched junction bases: 3. Germline assignment: CDR1 ENHRY and CDR2 SYGVKD. The CDR3 runs to 15 residues. CDR3 in amino acids: CAISEGGQAGNTIYF. The CDR3 bases are TGTGCCATCAGTGAGGGAGGACAGGCTGGAAACACCATATATTTT.

The chain links TRBV5-1 to TRBJ1-1; D gene uncertain. The CDR3 sequence is 14 residues long. Germline CDR1 is SGHRS and CDR2 is YFSETQ. V lost 1 base to trimming and J lost 2 bases, with 9 bases between them. Here the CDR3 reads CASSLRSVNTEAFF. DNA for the CDR3: TGCGCCAGCAGCTTGCGGTCCGTAAACACTGAAGCTTTCTTT.

CDR3 loop: CAWRDGAYEQYF. The CDR3 bases are TGTGCCTGGAGGGACGGAGCCTACGAGCAGTACTTC. The chain links TRBV30 to TRBJ2-7, with unresolved D. Germline CDR1 GTSNPN, CDR2 SVGIG (reference sequence). Trimming removed 3 bases at V and 2 bases at J, with 8 bases between. The CDR3 consists of 12 residues.

The chain is built from TRBV11-1 and TRBJ2-5, with TRBD2 matching over 13 bases. Germline V CDR1 and CDR2: SGHAT, FQDESV (reference sequence). The CDR3 covers 15 residues. The ends lost 5 bases at V and 6 bases at J; junction bases unmatched: 6. The CDR3 DNA sequence: TGTGCCAGCAGCCCTGGACTAGCGGGAGCCAAGACCCAGTACTTC. Its translation: CASSPGLAGAKTQYF.

This clone was observed once. The genes are TRBV4-1 and TRBJ1-6; D remains unclear. This CDR3 comprises 18 residues. V shed 0 bases and J shed 0 bases, with 12 bases lying between them. The germline CDR1 and CDR2 sequences are MGHRA and YSYEKL. The DNA of the CDR3 is TGCGCCAGCAGCCAAGACGAAGTTGGGAGCTCCTATAATTCACCCCTCCACTTT. Translation gives CASSQDEVGSSYNSPLHF.

V is TRBV9 and J is TRBJ2-4; D is ambiguous. Germline V gene sequence: CDR1 SGDLS, CDR2 YYNGEE. Trimming took 0 bases from V and 0 from J, leaving 13 bases between them. CDR3 length: 17 residues. CDR3 DNA sequence: TGTGCCAGCAGCGTAGAAATGAGACAACTAGCCAAAAACATTCAGTACTTC. Translation gives CASSVEMRQLAKNIQYF.

The V gene is TRBV6-5, the J gene TRBJ2-5; D gene unclear. V was cut by 0 bases and J by 5 bases, with 13 bases left in between. The CDR3 length is 15 residues. Germline-derived CDR1 and CDR2 are MNHEY and SVGAGI. The CDR3 DNA reads as TGTGCCAGCAGTTACTCGTCCAGCGTCGGGGAGACCCAGTACTTC. Translated: CASSYSSSVGETQYF.

The V gene is TRBV5-6, the J gene TRBJ1-6; D gene ambiguous. The CDR3 spans 15 residues. V lost 1 base and J lost 9, with 14 bases in between. Germline CDR1 SGHDT, CDR2 YYEEEE. The CDR3, as DNA: TGTGCCAGCAGCTTGTTTCCAGAATTCGCTTCACCCCTCCACTTT. It encodes CASSLFPEFASPLHF.

The rearrangement uses TRBV11-2 and TRBJ2-1; 8 positions match TRBD2. Germline trimming cut 3 bases from V and 8 bases from J; bases unmatched to any gene: 21. The CDR3 runs to 19 residues. Germline V gene sequence: CDR1 SGHAT, CDR2 FQNNGV. The CDR3 protein is CASSFLKGGLSGRFHEQFF. CDR3 DNA sequence: TGTGCCAGCAGCTTCCTAAAAGGGGGGTTAAGCGGGAGATTCCATGAGCAGTTCTTC.

V gene TRBV3-1 (or the pseudogene TRBV3-2) combines with J gene TRBJ1-2, with D perhaps matching TRBD1 (6 bases). The germline V and J ends were trimmed by 0 bases and 7 bases, with 15 bases remaining between them. There are 15 residues in the CDR3. Germline V gene sequence: CDR1 LGHDT, CDR2 YNNKEL (reference sequence). The CDR3: CASSQESTGYGGYTF. In DNA form, the CDR3 reads TGTGCCAGCAGCCAAGAGAGCACAGGGTATGGTGGCTACACCTTC.

The chain is built from TRBV5-6 and TRBJ1-1; D gene ambiguous. The CDR3 extends over 17 amino acids. V was cut by 0 bases and J by 0 bases, with 15 bases left in between. Germline V gives CDR1 SGHDT, CDR2 YYEEEE. CDR3 in DNA: TGTGCCAGCAGCTTGGCGCCAAGACGAACAATGAACACTGAAGCTTTCTTT. This translates into CASSLAPRRTMNTEAFF.

The chain employs TRBV24-1 and TRBJ2-5, with 8 bases identical to TRBD2. The junction had 6 bases not matched to a gene; V was cut back by 5 bases and J by 5 bases. The germline gives CDR1 KGHDR, CDR2 SFDVKD. The CDR3 length is 14 residues. The CDR3 nucleotides are TGTGCCACCAGTGTAAGCGGGAGTTCGGAGACCCAGTACTTC. As protein: CATSVSGSSETQYF.

This rearrangement joins TRBV24-1 to TRBJ1-5; unclear D gene. The CDR3 totals 13 residues. Germline V CDR1 and CDR2: KGHDR, SFDVKD. Trimming pared 5 bases from V and 0 bases from J, leaving 4 bases between. The CDR3 here is CATSAFSNQPQHF. The CDR3 region has the DNA TGTGCCACCAGTGCTTTTAGCAATCAGCCCCAGCATTTT.

This chain connects TRBV7-2 to TRBJ2-1; D is ambiguous. Germline V CDR1 and CDR2: SGHTA, FQGNSA. The CDR3 has 13 amino acids. V gave up 7 bases and J gave up 9 bases, with 16 bases separating them. For the CDR3, the DNA is TGTGCCAGCAACCCAACTGCGTTACTTGAGCAGTTCTTC. Amino acid sequence: CASNPTALLEQFF.

The chain employs TRBV15 and TRBJ1-6; tentative D call: TRBD1 (5 bases). The V gene's germline CDR1 is LNHNV and CDR2 YYDKDF (reference sequence). V shed 2 bases and J shed 9 bases, with 20 bases lying between them. The CDR3 is 17 residues long. CDR3 bases: TGTGCCACCAGCAGAAGGGGTGACACCCATGGTAGTTCACCCCTCCACTTT. This codes for CATSRRGDTHGSSPLHF.

V gene TRBV2 combines with J gene TRBJ1-5; D not certain. Germline CDR1 is SNHLY and CDR2 is FYNNEI. V gave up 2 bases and J gave up 3 bases, with 2 bases separating them. This CDR3 contains 12 residues. In DNA form, the CDR3 reads TGTGCCAGCAGTGAATTCAATCAGCCCCAGCATTTT. This gives the protein CASSEFNQPQHF.